This T cell receptor beta chain was captured by sequencing in a study of shared clonotypes between healthy human individuals (TCRdb year 2020). Regarding the study in general: The cohort comprised two women and a few men aged 18 to 49 years. For each donor, CD4 naive and CD4 memory were each given three plates, CD8 naive was given two plates, and CD8 memory was given one plate. The study deeply sequenced blood TCR repertoires of roughly five healthy adults to estimate repertoire size and the extent of clonotype sharing between individuals. Libraries were prepared and TCR repertoires were sequenced by different laboratories using diverse techniques, in order to increase sequencing depth and limit assay-specific biases. Each donor's leukapheresis produced roughly between about 0.85 and 10 billion PBMCs.

About this clone itself: Which antigen it targets is not known. No base quality information exists; no much larger clone differs at one position.

Using the deep immunoSEQ assay, multiplex PCR amplified TCR CDR3 regions from genomic DNA. Extracted genomic DNA from each cell subset was distributed evenly across all wells of several immunoSEQ 96-well plates, and each plate was treated as a replicate. For sorted subsets, roughly 200 ng genomic DNA, equal to tens of thousands of T cell genomes, was loaded into each replicate PCR. Purified libraries were measured with a Qubit 3.0 fluorometer, size-checked on a Bioanalyzer 2100, and measured again with the KAPA Library Quantification kit. Every immunoSEQ 96-well plate was sequenced on a separate single-read 150-cycle Illumina NextSeq 550 flow cell. In the source study's methods: Because the immunoSEQ output held only junctional sequences and lacked quality scores, the filtering could not match the filtering applied to full-length reads. Sequences were annotated with PyIR, a Python wrapper for IgBLAST v1.9, using IMGT germline references to assign V/J genes and CDR3. Reads with weak V/J assignments (E-value above 1e-6), missing CDR3, stop codons, out-of-frame junctions, or ambiguous translated residues were removed. A V3J clonotype was defined by an identical inferred V gene, J gene, and CDR3 amino acid sequence. Percentage overlap between repertoires was calculated by dividing the number of shared unique clonotypes by the size of the smaller repertoire. RTK rarefaction, the Chao1 estimator, and Recon v2.1 estimates of unobserved clonotypes were used to assess repertoire richness. OLGA was used to compute generation probabilities for all TCRbeta clonotypes that the gDNA method yielded from four donors. TCRdb re-hosts the immuneACCESS table, in-frame sequences only. Its copies lack some clones; in the studies checked, an unresolved V gene accounts for under half of them, and the cause for the rest is not known. The DNA was the basis for D and trimming; V, J and clone size are from that table. This sample holds around 1.5 million clones; nearly 99% were observed only once. The ten most abundant clones make up about 0.42% of the sample.

The CDR3 numbers 13 residues from cysteine through phenylalanine. The only DNA kept is the CDR3, 39 bases in frame from the first base. CDR1 and CDR2 are read off the germline V gene as MDHEN and SYDVKM. V is shortened by 3 bases, J by 4 bases, and the region joining them spans 10 bases. Donors were healthy HIV-negative adults with no recently reported acute infections or vaccinations. Only Caucasian adults living in Nashville, Tennessee, USA were represented among the donors. CD4+ T cells were enriched through magnetic negative selection, after which naive cells were positively selected on CD45RA and the remaining negative fraction served as the memory subset. Blood was collected by leukapheresis, and PBMCs were isolated by Ficoll-Histopaque density gradient centrifugation and then cryopreserved in liquid nitrogen vapor phase. Analytical flow cytometry was used to check the purity and quantity of every magnetically sorted T cell population. From each sorted fraction, genomic DNA was isolated and quantified by UV absorbance on a Nanodrop 2000c.

The study at large found these results: Naive subsets generally had larger estimated clonotype richness than memory subsets did. The genetic and exposure-history diversity represented was limited by the small number of donors. Clonotypes shared by all four sorted-subset donors showed higher generation probabilities than non-shared clonotypes. Pairwise subsampling led to the expectation that sequencing depth would affect the degree of clonotype sharing among donors. Across four donors, approximately 4.6% of naive CD4, roughly 3.5% of naive CD8, 2% to 2.5% of memory CD4, and approximately 0.42% of memory CD8 clonotypes were shared. Only blood was sampled, and tissue TCR repertoires likely differ from those in blood. Rarefaction of sorted-subset datasets indicated incomplete sequencing despite the large sequencing depth.

This clonotype was obtained from a man younger than 45 in good health. Recombination connected TRBV28 to TRBJ2-7, with an unclear D gene assignment. Sequencing used naive CD4+ T cells sorted from blood. The cell subset or site label for this specimen denotes: CD45RA+ positively selected. The bases are TGTGCCAGCAGTTTTATACAAGGGTACGAGCAGTACTTC. It translates as CASSFIQGYEQYF.